The TCR beta chain described here comes from a study of OX40 agonist ivuxolimab in advanced cancers. At the level of the study: Mean age approximately 61 years, range about 20 to 90; roughly 82% male.

The junction had 8 bases not matched to a gene; V was cut back by 8 bases and J by 0 bases. The CDR3 spans 16 residues. Germline V gene lookup returns CDR1 LNHDA and CDR2 SQIVND (reference sequence). Measured with immunoSEQ multiplex PCR; TCRdb has only the in-frame clones, and not every one. The sample records 80,000 to 95,000 clones, roughly four fifths being singletons. The V call is TRBV19, the J call TRBJ1-1; TRBD1 matches 11 bases. This TCR was recovered from an adult with an advanced solid tumor such as melanoma, head and neck, liver or kidney cancer. The sequencing used CD4+ or CD8+ T cells sorted from blood, collected in a trial of the OX40 agonist ivuxolimab. CDR3 in amino acids: CASLSWDRGMNTEAFF. CDR3 DNA: TGTGCCAGTCTTTCGTGGGACAGGGGGATGAACACTGAAGCTTTCTTT. The full variable domain, completed using reference TRBV19 and TRBJ1-1, is DGGITQSPKYLFRKEGQNVTLSCEQNLNHDAMYWYRQDPGQGLRLIYYSQIVNDFQKGDIAEGYSVSREKKESFPLTVTSAQKNPTAFYLCASLSWDRGMNTEAFFGQGTRLTVV.